The present T cell receptor beta chain was sequenced within a study of blood T cell repertoires in COVID-19. Using immunoSEQ multiplex PCR, the repertoire was profiled, and TCRdb retains in-frame clones only, with some absent. The data contain a few hundred thousand clones, about 90% of them singletons. V lost 6 bases and J lost 3, with 11 bases in between. The CDR3 totals 14 residues. Germline CDR1 is SGHVS and CDR2 is FNYEAQ. The J gene is TRBJ2-2, the V gene TRBV7-6; possibly TRBD2 for D (6 bases). Source material: PBMCs or T cells enriched from blood (not recorded which). The sequence was collected from a human donor in a cohort exposed to, infected with or recovered from COVID-19 (not recorded which). The donor label of this sample is uncertain. CDR3 DNA: TGTGCCAGCAGAGGGCGGGGAGACACCGGGGAGCTGTTTTTT. Protein product: CASRGRGDTGELFF.